The 24 T cell receptor beta chains given below trace back to one sample, sequenced in a study of T cells in Graves' hyperthyroidism and ophthalmopathy. Using RNA transcripts as the source, TCR beta CDR3 regions were amplified. The study used the HTBI primer set for a first-round RT-PCR of the TCR CDR3. TCRdb used MiXCR to reprocess the multiplex PCR reads, holding one entry per CDR3 protein. The repertoire includes about 340,000 distinct CDR3 sequences, 20% to 25% of them detected once, and about 50% sits in the top ten. Material for sequencing was blood. Source of these receptors: a woman aged 50 to 60 with Graves' hyperthyroidism.

This clonotype was observed at least ten times. This sequence joins TRBV20-1 and TRBJ2-2, with TRBD1 matching 9 bases. After removal of 6 bases from V and 6 bases from J, the junction contained 8 bases not matched to a gene. The germline gives CDR1 DFQATT, CDR2 SNEGSKA (reference sequence). This CDR3 has 14 amino acids. This chain's CDR3 is CSATRGQGSGELFF. The CDR3, as DNA: TGCAGTGCCACCAGGGGACAGGGTTCCGGGGAGCTGTTTTTT.

This clonotype was recorded many times. The V gene is TRBV20-1, the J gene TRBJ2-1, with D perhaps given as TRBD1 or TRBD2 (5 bases each). Trimming took off 7 bases at V and 0 bases at J, with 7 bases between the two ends. The germline V gene encodes CDR1 DFQATT and CDR2 SNEGSKA (reference sequence). The length of the CDR3 is 12 residues. DNA of the CDR3: TGCAGTGTGGGGACCTCCTACAATGAGCAGTTCTTC. Translating gives CSVGTSYNEQFF.

This clonotype occurred many times. The V gene is TRBV7-8, the J gene TRBJ1-3; tentatively, D is TRBD1 (5 bases). Per the germline V gene, CDR1 is SGHVS and CDR2 is FQNEAQ. V dropped 6 bases and J dropped 2 bases, with 17 bases sitting between them. The CDR3 spans 16 residues. The CDR3 region has the DNA TGTGCCAGCAGTTCGGACACCGGGGGAGCTGGAAACACCATATATTTT. Encoded protein: CASSSDTGGAGNTIYF.

This clonotype was counted once. Given a much more abundant clone one base away, this may be a read error. The V call is TRBV29-1, the J call TRBJ1-5, with D tentatively TRBD1 (5 bases). V was trimmed by 4 bases and J by 3 bases, leaving 13 bases between them. The CDR3 length is 14 residues. CDR1 is SQVTM and CDR2 is ANQGSEA in the germline V gene. Here the CDR3 DNA reads TGCAGCGTTGCCACAGGAGGGGTCAATCAGCCCCAGCATTTT. Encoded protein: CSVATGGVNQPQHF.

The genes are TRBV5-1 and TRBJ2-5; 9 nucleotides match TRBD2. Germline values: CDR1 SGHRS, CDR2 YFSETQ. This CDR3 is built from 16 residues. V trimming: 4 bases; J trimming: 2 bases; junction bases outside the gene matches: 9. The CDR3, as DNA: TGCGCCAGCAGCACGGGGACTAGCAGCAGGCAAGAGACCCAGTACTTC. Residues: CASSTGTSSRQETQYF.

This clonotype has just a few counts. The V gene is TRBV25-1, the J gene TRBJ1-2, with 9 positions matching TRBD1. CDR3 length: 17 residues. V trimming: 8 bases; J trimming: 3 bases; junction bases outside the gene matches: 16. Germline CDR1 reads MGHDK; CDR2 reads SYGVNS. The CDR3 here is CASQSALLRDRDYGYTF. The CDR3 nucleotides read TGTGCCAGCCAATCCGCCCTACTCCGGGACAGGGACTATGGCTACACCTTC.

This clonotype turned up a few times. The rearrangement uses TRBV6-1 and TRBJ1-2, with D maybe TRBD1 (5 bases). Between the trimmed V and J ends, which lost 11 bases and 0 bases, there was a span of 10 bases. CDR1 is MNHNS and CDR2 is SASEGT in the germline V gene. The CDR3 is 12 residues long. Here the CDR3 reads CAPGTANYGYTF. In nucleotides, the CDR3 is TGTGCCCCCGGGACCGCTAACTATGGCTACACCTTC.

At least ten counts were recorded for this clonotype. This chain joins TRBV7-2 and TRBJ2-5, with D possibly TRBD2 on 6 matching bases. Germline CDR1 and CDR2: SGHTA and FQGNSA. CDR3 length: 16 amino acids. Trimming stripped 6 bases from V and 6 bases from J, with 23 bases between. The CDR3 coding sequence is TGTGCCAGCAGACGGACCGCGGGCGGGGCGGTAAAGACCCAGTACTTC. Translating gives CASRRTAGGAVKTQYF.

This clonotype was seen at least ten times. The chain is built from TRBV5-6 and TRBJ2-1, with D unresolved. The V end was cut by 0 bases, the J end by 9 bases, with 7 bases between. The length of the CDR3 is 12 residues. Germline lookup yields CDR1 SGHDT and CDR2 YYEEEE. The CDR3 region has the DNA TGTGCCAGCAGCTTGGCGGGTGGTGAGCAGTTCTTC. As protein: CASSLAGGEQFF.

J is TRBJ2-2 and V is TRBV30; 8 positions match TRBD1. The CDR3 runs 14 residues. CDR1 GTSNPN and CDR2 SVGIG come from the germline V gene (reference sequence). Trimming removed 3 bases from V and 7 bases from J; junction bases left unmatched: 7. Here the CDR3 DNA reads TGTGCCTGGAGGCGGACAGGGATCGGCGGGGAGCTGTTTTTT. Translation gives CAWRRTGIGGELFF.

This clonotype was seen repeatedly, ten times or more. The V and J genes are TRBV12-3 or TRBV12-4 and TRBJ1-2, with TRBD1 matching 7 bases. The CDR3 spans 17 residues. J lost 5 bases, V lost 6 bases, and 18 bases had no gene match. The chain's CDR3 is CASRITPDRAGWYGYTF. The DNA of the CDR3 is TGTGCCAGCAGAATAACACCCGACAGGGCAGGATGGTATGGCTACACCTTC.

Concerning this clonotype itself: At one end, the junction sequence differs from germline, possibly due to a read error. The chain recombines TRBV10-3 with TRBJ2-5, with a tentative D call TRBD2 (5 bases). Germline V gene data show CDR1 as ENHRY and CDR2 as SYGVKD. This CDR3 has 14 residues. The CDR3 spells CASSYSGLFETQYF. The CDR3 coding sequence is TGTGCCAGCAGTTACTCCGGACTGTTTGAGACCCAGTACTTC.

This clonotype occurred a few times. The chain carries TRBV6-5 and TRBJ1-5; D perhaps matches TRBD1 (5 bases). CDR3 length: 14 amino acids. Germline CDR1 reads MNHEY; CDR2 reads SVGAGI. The germline V and J ends were trimmed by 2 bases and 6 bases, with 11 bases remaining between them. The CDR3 reads CASSYDSGRQPQHF. DNA for the CDR3: TGTGCCAGCAGTTACGATTCAGGGCGTCAGCCCCAGCATTTT.

This clonotype was seen at least ten times. This chain links TRBV30 with TRBJ2-2; 8 nucleotides match TRBD2. Losses at the gene ends were 5 bases for V and 5 bases for J; bases not matched to a gene: 10. Germline loops: CDR1 GTSNPN, CDR2 SVGIG (reference sequence). This CDR3 comprises 15 residues. The CDR3 sequence: CAWVFGGVRTGELFF. CDR3 DNA sequence: TGTGCCTGGGTTTTCGGGGGGGTAAGAACCGGGGAGCTGTTTTTT. Complete variable domain (other parts from reference TRBV30 and TRBJ2-2): SQTIHQWPATLVQPVGSPLSLECTVEGTSNPNLYWYRQAAGRGLQLLFYSVGIGQISSEVPQNLSASRPQDRQFILSSKKLLLSDSGFYLCAWVFGGVRTGELFFGEGSRLTVL.

This clonotype was observed many times. CDR3 region: CSATRAGGPGETQYF. CDR3 DNA sequence: TGCAGTGCTACCCGGGCGGGGGGGCCGGGAGAGACCCAGTACTTC. The V gene is TRBV20-1, the J gene TRBJ2-5; 9 bases agree with TRBD2. Germline-derived CDR1 and CDR2 are DFQATT and SNEGSKA (reference sequence). V gave up 4 bases and J gave up 4 bases; unmatched junction bases: 10. The CDR3 consists of 15 residues.

This clonotype was counted ten times or more. This sequence joins TRBV6-1 and TRBJ2-1; 7 nucleotides line up with TRBD1. The germline V gene has CDR1 MNHNS and CDR2 SASEGT. The V segment lost 1 base and the J segment 4 bases; nucleotides outside the gene matches: 4. The CDR3 consists of 15 residues. DNA for the CDR3: TGTGCCAGCAGTGAAGTTCCGGGACAGTACAATGAGCAGTTCTTC. Residues: CASSEVPGQYNEQFF.

This rearrangement joins TRBV5-6 to TRBJ2-5; TRBD2 might be the D (5 bases). V gave up 0 bases and J gave up 1 base, with 10 bases separating them. The germline CDR1 and CDR2 sequences are SGHDT and YYEEEE. The CDR3 spans 15 residues. The CDR3 loop reads CASSLDGLLQETQYF. CDR3 sequence (DNA): TGTGCCAGCAGCTTGGATGGACTTCTCCAAGAGACCCAGTACTTC.

In its sample, this clonotype was seen once. The chain recombines TRBV7-3 with TRBJ2-3; possibly TRBD2 for D (7 bases). V gave up 5 bases and J gave up 3 bases, with 12 bases separating them. Germline lookup yields CDR1 SGHTA and CDR2 FQGTGA. The CDR3 spans 14 residues. The CDR3 region is CASSRGAGTDTQYF. Written as DNA, the CDR3 is TGTGCCAGCAGCCGGGGGGCGGGAACAGATACGCAGTATTTT. The variable domain in full, with the rest retrieved from reference TRBV7-3 and TRBJ2-3, is GAGVSQTPSNKVTEKGKYVELRCDPISGHTALYWYRQSLGQGPEFLIYFQGTGAADDSGLPNDRFFAVRPEGSVSTLKIQRTERGDSAVYLCASSRGAGTDTQYFGPGTRLTVL.

The table lists this clonotype with many counts. The V and J genes are TRBV7-2 and TRBJ2-3; TRBD2 might be the D (7 bases). Trimming removed 11 bases from V and 3 bases from J, with 12 bases in between. The CDR3 extends over 12 amino acids. The germline CDR1 and CDR2 sequences are SGHTA and FQGNSA. CDR3 protein: CAARGGTDTQYF. CDR3 nucleotides: TGTGCCGCTAGGGGGGGGACAGATACGCAGTATTTT. Full variable domain (remainder filled in from reference TRBV7-2 and TRBJ2-3): GAGVSQSPSNKVTEKGKDVELRCDPISGHTALYWYRQSLGQGLEFLIYFQGNSAPDKSGLPSDRFSAERTGGSVSTLTIQRTQQEDSAVYLCAARGGTDTQYFGPGTRLTVL.

This clonotype was counted only a few times. The chain uses TRBV7-2 and TRBJ2-7; D is undetermined. The V end lost 2 bases, the J end lost 7 bases, and 9 bases lay between the germline ends. The germline V gene encodes CDR1 SGHTA and CDR2 FQGNSA. The CDR3 runs 12 residues. The CDR3, as DNA: TGTACCAGCAGCTTACCAGGTGGTGAGCAGTACTTC. Its protein product is CTSSLPGGEQYF.

This clonotype was seen many times. V usage is TRBV5-1 and J usage is TRBJ2-7, with D perhaps TRBD1 (7 bases). The CDR3 spans 13 residues. Trimming left V 4 bases short and J 7 bases short, with 15 bases between. Germline V gene data show CDR1 as SGHRS and CDR2 as YFSETQ. The CDR3: CASSRDSLAEQYF. The CDR3, as DNA: TGCGCCAGCAGCCGGGACAGCCTAGCGGAGCAGTACTTC.

This clonotype was detected ten times or more. The chain uses TRBV3-1 and TRBJ2-2; TRBD1 is a possible D gene (6 bases). The germline V gene has CDR1 LGHDT and CDR2 YNNKEL (reference sequence). CDR3 length: 19 residues. Deletions cut 1 base from V and 1 base from J, with 19 bases between. DNA of the CDR3: TGTGCCAGCAGCCAAGGGGGACCCACAGGGAGAAAGAACACCGGGGAGCTGTTTTTT. Translated: CASSQGGPTGRKNTGELFF.

The rearrangement links TRBV5-5 to TRBJ2-7, with unresolved D. The V and J ends lost 0 bases and 2 bases respectively, with 9 bases between them. CDR1 is SGHKS and CDR2 is YYEKEE in the germline V gene (reference sequence). There are 14 residues in the CDR3. The CDR3 DNA follows: TGTGCCAGCAGCTTGGATTACGGTACCTACGAGCAGTACTTC. It yields the protein CASSLDYGTYEQYF.

V is TRBV4-1 and J is TRBJ2-1; 10 nucleotides agree with TRBD2. The length of the CDR3 is 17 residues. Germline CDR1 MGHRA, CDR2 YSYEKL. J lost 7 bases, V lost 0 bases, and 9 bases had no gene match. Written as DNA, the CDR3 is TGCGCCAGCAGCCAAGATCGTCGGCTAGCGGGAGCTAATGAGCAGTTCTTC. Translation gives CASSQDRRLAGANEQFF.